What follows is one T cell receptor (beta chain) and its context. This entry comes from a study of blood T cell repertoires in COVID-19. About the study: COVID-19 samples, acute and convalescent, were from the United States, Italy and Spain.

Sequenced by immunoSEQ multiplex PCR; TCRdb stores in-frame clones only, minus some. Of around 140,000 clones detected, around 87% appear once; the ten largest clones hold 8.5% to 9.5%. V was shortened by 6 bases and J by 0 bases, with 3 bases between the two germline ends. The CDR3 is 12 amino acids. The chain has TRBV12-3 or TRBV12-4 and TRBJ1-5; D gene ambiguous. The TCR originated in a woman in her forties or fifties with active or convalescent COVID-19. The sample consisted of peripheral blood. CDR3 nucleotide sequence: TGTGCCAGCAGCCGTAGCAATCAGCCCCAGCATTTT. Translating it yields CASSRSNQPQHF.